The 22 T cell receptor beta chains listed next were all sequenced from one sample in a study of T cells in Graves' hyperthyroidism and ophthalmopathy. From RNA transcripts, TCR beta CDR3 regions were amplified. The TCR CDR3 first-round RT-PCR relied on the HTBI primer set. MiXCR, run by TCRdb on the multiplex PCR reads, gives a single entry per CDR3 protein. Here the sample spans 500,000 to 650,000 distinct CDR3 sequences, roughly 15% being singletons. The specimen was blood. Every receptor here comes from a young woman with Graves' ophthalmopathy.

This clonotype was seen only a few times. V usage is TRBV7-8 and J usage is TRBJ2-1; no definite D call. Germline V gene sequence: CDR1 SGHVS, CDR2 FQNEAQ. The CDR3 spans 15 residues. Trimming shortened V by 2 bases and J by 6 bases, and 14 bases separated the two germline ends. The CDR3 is CASSLPGDTSNEQFF. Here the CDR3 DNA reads TGTGCCAGCAGCTTACCTGGAGATACCTCCAATGAGCAGTTCTTC.

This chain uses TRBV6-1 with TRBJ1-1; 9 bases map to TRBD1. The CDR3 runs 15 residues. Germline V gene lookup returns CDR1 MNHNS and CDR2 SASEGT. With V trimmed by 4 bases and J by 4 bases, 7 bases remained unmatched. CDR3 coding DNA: TGTGCCAGCAGTGCCGAGACAGGGGGAGTCACTGAAGCTTTCTTT. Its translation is CASSAETGGVTEAFF.

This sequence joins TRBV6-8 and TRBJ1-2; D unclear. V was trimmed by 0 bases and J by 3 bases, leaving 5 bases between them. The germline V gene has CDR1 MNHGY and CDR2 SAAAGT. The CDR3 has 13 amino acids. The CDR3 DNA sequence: TGTGCCAGCAGTTACTCTATAGACTATGGCTACACCTTC. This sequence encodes CASSYSIDYGYTF.

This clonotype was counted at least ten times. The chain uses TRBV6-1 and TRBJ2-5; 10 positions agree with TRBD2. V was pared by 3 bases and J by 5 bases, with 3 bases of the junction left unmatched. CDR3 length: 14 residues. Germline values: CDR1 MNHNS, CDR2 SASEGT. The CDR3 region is CASSDGLAVETQYF. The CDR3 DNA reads TGTGCCAGCAGTGATGGACTAGCGGTGGAGACCCAGTACTTC.

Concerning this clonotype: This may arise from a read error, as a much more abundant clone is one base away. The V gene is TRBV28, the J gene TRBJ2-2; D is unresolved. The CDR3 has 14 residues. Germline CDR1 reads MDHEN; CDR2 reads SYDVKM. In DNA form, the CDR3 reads TGTGCCAGCAGTCCTAGTTTTGGCACCGTGGAGCTGTTTTTT. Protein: CASSPSFGTVELFF.

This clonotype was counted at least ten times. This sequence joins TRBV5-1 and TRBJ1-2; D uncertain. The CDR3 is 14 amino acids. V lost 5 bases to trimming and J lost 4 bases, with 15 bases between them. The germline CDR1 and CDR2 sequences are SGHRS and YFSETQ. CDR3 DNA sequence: TGCGCCAGCAGAGTTACGCCTTGGGCCTATGGCTACACCTTC. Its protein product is CASRVTPWAYGYTF.

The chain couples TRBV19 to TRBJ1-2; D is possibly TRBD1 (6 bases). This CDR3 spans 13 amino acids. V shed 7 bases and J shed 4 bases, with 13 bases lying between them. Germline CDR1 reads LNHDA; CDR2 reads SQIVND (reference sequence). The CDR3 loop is CASNQRGAYGYTF. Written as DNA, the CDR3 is TGTGCCAGTAACCAGAGGGGGGCCTATGGCTACACCTTC.

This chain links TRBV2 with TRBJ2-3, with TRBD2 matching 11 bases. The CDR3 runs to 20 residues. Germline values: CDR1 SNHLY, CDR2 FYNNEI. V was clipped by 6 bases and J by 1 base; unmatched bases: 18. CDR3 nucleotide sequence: TGTGCCAGCAGCGCACCCTCCTTCCGACTAGCGGGAACGGGCACAGATACGCAGTATTTT. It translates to CASSAPSFRLAGTGTDTQYF.

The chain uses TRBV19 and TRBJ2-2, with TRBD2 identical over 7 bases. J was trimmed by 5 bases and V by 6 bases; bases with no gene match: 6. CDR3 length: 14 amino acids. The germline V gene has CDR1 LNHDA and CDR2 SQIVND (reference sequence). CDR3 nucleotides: TGTGCCAGTAGGGCTAGCGGACTAACCGGGGAGCTGTTTTTT. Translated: CASRASGLTGELFF.

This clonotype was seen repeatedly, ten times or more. Here the CDR3 DNA reads TGTGCCAGCAGCCCTAGCGGGGACAGCTCCTACAATGAGCAGTTCTTC. It is translated as CASSPSGDSSYNEQFF. The rearrangement joins TRBV2 to TRBJ2-1, with 9 bases that match TRBD2. The CDR3 consists of 16 residues. V lost 6 bases, J lost 0 bases, and 6 bases stayed unmatched. CDR1 SNHLY and CDR2 FYNNEI come from the germline V gene.

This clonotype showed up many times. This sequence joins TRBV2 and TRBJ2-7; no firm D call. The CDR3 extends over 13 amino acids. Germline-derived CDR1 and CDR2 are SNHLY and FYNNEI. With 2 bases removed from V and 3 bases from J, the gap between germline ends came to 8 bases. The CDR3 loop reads CASSELSFYEQYF. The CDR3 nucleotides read TGTGCCAGCAGTGAACTGTCCTTCTACGAGCAGTACTTC.

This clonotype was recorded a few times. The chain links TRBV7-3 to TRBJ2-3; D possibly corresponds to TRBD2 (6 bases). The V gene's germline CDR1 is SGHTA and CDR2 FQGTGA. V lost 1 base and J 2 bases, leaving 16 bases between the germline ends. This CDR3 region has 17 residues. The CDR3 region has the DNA TGTGCCAGCAGCTTAAAGGGTGGGGGGATCATCACAGATACGCAGTATTTT. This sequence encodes CASSLKGGGIITDTQYF.

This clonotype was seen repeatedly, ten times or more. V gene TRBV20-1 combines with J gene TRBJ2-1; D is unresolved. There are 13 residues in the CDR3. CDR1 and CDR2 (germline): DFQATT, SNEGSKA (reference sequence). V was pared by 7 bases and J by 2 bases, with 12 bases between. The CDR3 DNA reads TGCAGTGGGGCGAGTCAACCCTACAATGAGCAGTTCTTC. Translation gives CSGASQPYNEQFF.

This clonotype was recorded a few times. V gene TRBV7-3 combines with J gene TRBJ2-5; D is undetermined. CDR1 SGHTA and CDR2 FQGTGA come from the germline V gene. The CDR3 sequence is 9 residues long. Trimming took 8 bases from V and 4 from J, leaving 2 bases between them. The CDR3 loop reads CASLETQYF. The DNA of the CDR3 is TGTGCCAGCCTAGAGACCCAGTACTTC.

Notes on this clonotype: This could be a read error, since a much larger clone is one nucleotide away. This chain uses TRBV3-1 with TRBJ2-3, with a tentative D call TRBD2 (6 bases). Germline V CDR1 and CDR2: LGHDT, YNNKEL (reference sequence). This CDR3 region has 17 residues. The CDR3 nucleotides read TGTGCCAACAGCCAAGAAACGGGCGGGACTAGCACAGATACGCAGTATTTT. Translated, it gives CANSQETGGTSTDTQYF.

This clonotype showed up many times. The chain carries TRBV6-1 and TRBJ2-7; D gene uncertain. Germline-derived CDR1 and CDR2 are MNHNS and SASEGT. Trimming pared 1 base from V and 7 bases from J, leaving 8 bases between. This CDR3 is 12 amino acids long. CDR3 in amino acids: CASSEGTGEQYF. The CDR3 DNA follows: TGTGCCAGCAGTGAAGGAACCGGGGAGCAGTACTTC.

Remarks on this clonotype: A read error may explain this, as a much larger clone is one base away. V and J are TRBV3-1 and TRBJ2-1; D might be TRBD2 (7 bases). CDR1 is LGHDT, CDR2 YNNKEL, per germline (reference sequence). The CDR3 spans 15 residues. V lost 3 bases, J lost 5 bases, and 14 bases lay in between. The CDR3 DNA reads TGTGCCAGCAGCCACGTTGGGCGGGGGCACAATGAGCAGTTCTTC. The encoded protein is CASSHVGRGHNEQFF.

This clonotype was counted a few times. The CDR3 DNA reads TGTGCCTGGAGTGTATTCGGCGGAGACGAGCAGTACTTC. Protein: CAWSVFGGDEQYF. The V call is TRBV30, the J call TRBJ2-7; D uncertain. This CDR3 is 13 amino acids long. The germline gives CDR1 GTSNPN, CDR2 SVGIG (reference sequence). Trimming removed 0 bases from V and 5 bases from J, with 11 bases in between. Based on the CDR3 plus reference TRBV30 and TRBJ2-7, the full variable domain is SQTIHQWPATLVQPVGSPLSLECTVEGTSNPNLYWYRQAAGRGLQLLFYSVGIGQISSEVPQNLSASRPQDRQFILSSKKLLLSDSGFYLCAWSVFGGDEQYFGPGTRLTVT.

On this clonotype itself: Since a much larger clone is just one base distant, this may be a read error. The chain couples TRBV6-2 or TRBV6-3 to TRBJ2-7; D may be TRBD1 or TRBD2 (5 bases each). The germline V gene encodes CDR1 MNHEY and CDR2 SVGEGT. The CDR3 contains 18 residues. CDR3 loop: CASSVDIRDARSSYEQHF. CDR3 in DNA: TGTGCCAGCAGTGTCGATATTCGGGACGCCAGGAGCTCCTACGAGCAGCACTTC.

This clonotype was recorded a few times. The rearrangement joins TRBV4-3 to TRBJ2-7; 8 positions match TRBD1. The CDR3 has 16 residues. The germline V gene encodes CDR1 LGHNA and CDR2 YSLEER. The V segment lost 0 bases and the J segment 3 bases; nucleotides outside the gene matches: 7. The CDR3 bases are TGCGCCAGCAGCCAAGATTGGGCAGGGGGCAGCTACGAGCAGTACTTC. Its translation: CASSQDWAGGSYEQYF.

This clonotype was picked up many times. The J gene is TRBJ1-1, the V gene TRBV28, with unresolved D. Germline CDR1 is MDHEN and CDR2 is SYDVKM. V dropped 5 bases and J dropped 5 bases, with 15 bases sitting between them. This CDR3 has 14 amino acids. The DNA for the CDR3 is TGTGCCAGCAGTAGTGAGGGAGTTGGGACTGAAGCTTTCTTT. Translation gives CASSSEGVGTEAFF.

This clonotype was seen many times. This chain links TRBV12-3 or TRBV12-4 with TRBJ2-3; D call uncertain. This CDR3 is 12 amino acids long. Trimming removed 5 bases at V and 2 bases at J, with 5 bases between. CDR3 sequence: CASSQPTDTQYF. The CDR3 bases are TGTGCCAGCAGTCAGCCCACAGATACGCAGTATTTT.